What follows are 25 T cell receptor beta chains derived from one specimen sequenced in a study of CD4+ T cells in melanoma (dated by TCRdb to 2022 to 2024). Receptor libraries were prepared by the immunoSEQ multiplex PCR assay. What TCRdb holds here is the immuneACCESS table cut down to in-frame rearrangements. Part of the clones is not present; checked against another copy, under half of the missing clones reflect an unresolved V gene, and the others are unexplained. The sample table shows around 13,000 clones, and around 68% are seen once. 15% to 20% of the sample is in the top ten clones. Sequenced: cells from a culture (not recorded whether cultured in vitro). The receptors were sampled from a human donor with melanoma.

CDR3 amino acids: CASGLVLGGGKGEQYF. Written as DNA, the CDR3 is TGTGCTAGTGGTTTGGTCCTTGGGGGGGGCAAGGGCGAGCAGTACTTC. This chain joins TRBV12-5 and TRBJ2-7; possibly TRBD2 for D (7 bases). With 0 bases removed from V and 6 bases from J, the gap between germline ends came to 18 bases. Germline lookup yields CDR1 LGHNT and CDR2 FRNRAP. This CDR3 spans 16 amino acids.

This chain connects TRBV15 to TRBJ1-1, with TRBD1 identical over 8 bases. The CDR3 spans 13 residues. Germline loops: CDR1 LNHNV, CDR2 YYDKDF (reference sequence). With 4 bases clipped from V and 5 bases from J, the junction kept 3 bases outside the gene matches. CDR3 region: CATSKGQETEAFF. The CDR3 DNA is TGTGCCACCAGCAAGGGACAGGAGACTGAAGCTTTCTTT.

The chain couples TRBV5-1 to TRBJ2-5, with 8 positions matching TRBD2. The trim removed 5 bases at V and 5 bases at J, leaving 14 bases unmatched. The CDR3 runs 16 residues. Per the germline V gene, CDR1 is SGHRS and CDR2 is YFSETQ. CDR3 DNA sequence: TGCGCCAGCAGTCTTACCCGGCCGGGGGGGGAGGAGACCCAGTACTTC. As protein: CASSLTRPGGEETQYF.

The rearrangement joins TRBV19 to TRBJ2-1, with D unresolved. V lost 4 bases, J lost 1 base, and 8 bases lay in between. Germline V gene data show CDR1 as LNHDA and CDR2 as SQIVND (reference sequence). This CDR3 has 14 amino acids. The CDR3 coding sequence is TGTGCCAGTAGTAAGGGCGGTTCCTACAATGAGCAGTTCTTC. Translating gives CASSKGGSYNEQFF.

V and J are TRBV5-1 and TRBJ1-6; D is unresolved. CDR1 and CDR2 from the germline V gene are SGHRS and YFSETQ. Trimming cost V 6 bases and J 0 bases, with 10 bases left between them. This CDR3 contains 15 residues. The CDR3 loop is CASNSGVSYNSPLHF. The CDR3 DNA reads TGCGCCAGCAATAGTGGAGTCTCCTATAATTCACCCCTCCACTTT. Variable domain in full (rest from reference TRBV5-1 and TRBJ1-6): KAGVTQTPRYLIKTRGQQVTLSCSPISGHRSVSWYQQTPGQGLQFLFEYFSETQRNKGNFPGRFSGRQFSNSRSEMNVSTLELGDSALYLCASNSGVSYNSPLHFGNGTRLTVT.

The chain joins TRBV5-1 to TRBJ2-7; TRBD1 matches at 9 bases. Germline loops: CDR1 SGHRS, CDR2 YFSETQ. The CDR3 loop spans 15 amino acids. V lost 4 bases and J lost 0; bases outside the gene matches: 5. As DNA, the CDR3 is TGCGCCAGCAGCCCCGGGACAGGGTTCTCCTACGAGCAGTACTTC. This translates into CASSPGTGFSYEQYF. Complete variable domain (other parts from reference TRBV5-1 and TRBJ2-7): KAGVTQTPRYLIKTRGQQVTLSCSPISGHRSVSWYQQTPGQGLQFLFEYFSETQRNKGNFPGRFSGRQFSNSRSEMNVSTLELGDSALYLCASSPGTGFSYEQYFGPGTRLTVT.

The chain uses TRBV18 and TRBJ1-3, with unresolved D. In germline, CDR1 is KGHSH, CDR2 LQKENI. The CDR3 is 17 residues long. The V end lost 1 base, the J end lost 0 bases, and 13 bases lay between the germline ends. As DNA, the CDR3 is TGTGCCAGCTCACCACTCCCCGGGATTAGCTCTGGAAACACCATATATTTT. Translating gives CASSPLPGISSGNTIYF.

This clone was picked up a small number of times. The V gene is TRBV4-1, the J gene TRBJ1-1; no clear D. V was shortened by 3 bases and J by 0 bases, with 8 bases between the two germline ends. CDR3 length equals 14 residues. Germline V gene sequence: CDR1 MGHRA, CDR2 YSYEKL. CDR3 in DNA: TGCGCCAGCAGCCATTATCCCCTGAACACTGAAGCTTTCTTT. It specifies CASSHYPLNTEAFF.

This clone was picked up one time. This chain uses TRBV6-1 with TRBJ1-1; 9 bases agree with TRBD1. CDR1 and CDR2 from the germline V gene are MNHNS and SASEGT. V lost 6 bases and J lost 4; bases outside the gene matches: 6. The CDR3 consists of 14 residues. This CDR3 is CASSAGQGFTEAFF. The CDR3 nucleotides are TGTGCCAGCAGCGCGGGACAGGGTTTCACTGAAGCTTTCTTT.

This chain connects TRBV10-1 to TRBJ2-3; D gene uncertain. The CDR3 totals 14 residues. Germline V lookup: CDR1 WNHNN, CDR2 SYGVQD (reference sequence). Deletions cut 6 bases from V and 6 bases from J, with 16 bases between. DNA for the CDR3: TGCGCCAGCAGCCGACTTCTTATCAGGGATACGCAGTATTTT. This codes for CASSRLLIRDTQYF.

This chain joins TRBV4-1 and TRBJ2-5, with TRBD1 as a possible D gene (6 bases). CDR3 length equals 15 residues. CDR1 and CDR2 from the germline V gene are MGHRA and YSYEKL. The V gene lost 4 bases and the J gene lost 0 bases, with 12 bases spanning the gap. CDR3 nucleotide sequence: TGCGCCAGCAGCCGTAGGGACAAGTACCAAGAGACCCAGTACTTC. This sequence encodes CASSRRDKYQETQYF.

The chain couples TRBV12-2 to TRBJ2-1; the DNA was not compared with TRBD2, the D call given in the table. TRBV12-2 is marked as a pseudogene. This CDR3 has 17 amino acids. The CDR3 loop is CASRLVGAGVRLNEQFF. The DNA of the CDR3 is TGTGCAAGTCGCTTAGTAGGAGCGGGGGTGAGGTTAAATGAGCAGTTCTTC.

The rearrangement joins TRBV6-5 to TRBJ2-5, with D hard to call. The CDR3 is 11 residues long. V lost 2 bases to trimming and J lost 7 bases, with 5 bases between them. CDR1 and CDR2 (germline): MNHEY, SVGAGI. As DNA, the CDR3 is TGTGCCAGCAGTTACAGTGGGACCCAGTACTTC. Translated, it gives CASSYSGTQYF.

The rearrangement joins TRBV9 to TRBJ1-4, with D maybe TRBD1 (6 bases). Trimming shortened V by 3 bases and J by 8 bases, and 17 bases separated the two germline ends. CDR3 length equals 15 residues. Germline loops: CDR1 SGDLS, CDR2 YYNGEE. The CDR3 region is CASSALQGVAEKLFF. The CDR3 region has the DNA TGTGCCAGCAGCGCCCTACAGGGTGTTGCGGAAAAACTGTTTTTT.

This sequence joins TRBV5-1 and TRBJ2-2; perhaps TRBD2 as D (6 bases). Germline V gives CDR1 SGHRS, CDR2 YFSETQ. Trimming stripped 0 bases from V and 0 bases from J, with 12 bases between. This CDR3 is built from 17 residues. Here the CDR3 reads CASSLGRGIANTGELFF. The CDR3 DNA sequence: TGCGCCAGCAGCTTGGGGCGGGGAATTGCGAACACCGGGGAGCTGTTTTTT.

The chain couples TRBV4-2 to TRBJ2-7; 10 positions match TRBD2. The germline gives CDR1 LGHNA, CDR2 YNFKEQ. With 4 bases clipped from V and 3 bases from J, the junction kept 6 bases outside the gene matches. The CDR3 totals 15 residues. The CDR3 loop reads CASSLRASGGYEQYF. CDR3 sequence (DNA): TGTGCCAGCAGCCTCCGGGCTAGCGGGGGCTACGAGCAGTACTTC.

CDR3 DNA sequence: TGTGCCAGCAGTGAATTTCGAGAGACCCAGTACTTC. Encoded protein: CASSEFRETQYF. This chain uses TRBV2 with TRBJ2-5; D is unresolved. Germline V CDR1 and CDR2: SNHLY, FYNNEI. CDR3 length: 12 amino acids. V was clipped by 2 bases and J by 4 bases, with 5 bases between them. The variable domain in full, completed from reference TRBV2 and TRBJ2-5, reads EPEVTQTPSHQVTQMGQEVILRCVPISNHLYFYWYRQILGQKVEFLVSFYNNEISEKSEIFDDQFSVERPDGSNFTLKIRSTKLEDSAMYFCASSEFRETQYFGPGTRLLVL.

The chain employs TRBV5-4 and TRBJ1-6; D ambiguous. Germline V gene sequence: CDR1 SGHNT, CDR2 YYREEE (reference sequence). The CDR3 spans 14 residues. V lost 2 bases and J 6 bases, leaving 9 bases between the germline ends. The DNA of the CDR3 is TGTGCCAGCAGCTTAATTAGTTCTAATTCACCCCTCCACTTT. Protein product: CASSLISSNSPLHF.

The chain carries TRBV11-3 and TRBJ1-1; 7 bases fit TRBD1. This CDR3 has 12 amino acids. Unmatched junction bases numbered 2, after V lost 5 bases and J lost 5 bases. Looked up from germline, CDR1 is SGHNT and CDR2 is YENEEA. The CDR3 DNA reads TGTGCCAGCAGCACCAGGGGGACTGAAGCTTTCTTT. It encodes CASSTRGTEAFF.

The rearrangement links TRBV9 to TRBJ1-2; D uncertain. V lost 0 bases to trimming and J lost 6 bases, with 9 bases between them. This CDR3 spans 13 amino acids. The germline CDR1 and CDR2 sequences are SGDLS and YYNGEE. The CDR3 protein is CASSVEGIDGYTF. CDR3 coding DNA: TGTGCCAGCAGCGTAGAGGGAATCGATGGCTACACCTTC.

The J gene is TRBJ2-5, the V gene TRBV6-5; D may be TRBD1 or TRBD2 (6 bases each). Trimming removed 5 bases from V and 5 bases from J, with 18 bases in between. CDR3 size: 15 residues. Germline-derived CDR1 and CDR2 are MNHEY and SVGAGI. The CDR3 spells CASSPGVGGRETQYF. The CDR3 DNA follows: TGTGCCAGCAGTCCTGGTGTTGGGGGGCGGGAGACCCAGTACTTC.

The rearrangement uses TRBV2 and TRBJ1-1; 10 bases line up with TRBD1. Germline CDR1 and CDR2: SNHLY and FYNNEI. The CDR3 totals 16 residues. With 5 bases clipped from V and 0 bases from J, the junction kept 6 bases outside the gene matches. DNA for the CDR3: TGTGCCAGCAGTAGGACAGGGGGGTTCATGAACACTGAAGCTTTCTTT. It codes for CASSRTGGFMNTEAFF.

V is TRBV4-2 and J is TRBJ1-4; weak D call: TRBD1 (6 bases). Germline CDR1 is LGHNA and CDR2 is YNFKEQ. Trimming cost V 2 bases and J 7 bases, with 11 bases left between them. The CDR3 sequence is 14 residues long. CDR3 nucleotide sequence: TGTGCCAGCAGCCAACGGGGGGCGGGTGAAAAACTGTTTTTT. This sequence encodes CASSQRGAGEKLFF.

This clone was detected only a few times. CDR3 DNA sequence: TGCGCCAGCAGCTTGGCCCAGGGGGATGGCTACACCTTC. It encodes CASSLAQGDGYTF. This chain uses TRBV5-1 with TRBJ1-2; 7 bases agree with TRBD1. This CDR3 has 13 residues. Unmatched junction bases numbered 2, after V lost 0 bases and J lost 6 bases. Germline values: CDR1 SGHRS, CDR2 YFSETQ.

The chain couples TRBV6-5 to TRBJ2-7; no reliable D call. V dropped 6 bases and J dropped 4 bases, with 10 bases sitting between them. Germline V lookup: CDR1 MNHEY, CDR2 SVGAGI. The CDR3 totals 12 residues. The DNA for the CDR3 is TGTGCCAGCAGCTCAGGACCGTACGAGCAGTACTTC. Translated, it gives CASSSGPYEQYF.